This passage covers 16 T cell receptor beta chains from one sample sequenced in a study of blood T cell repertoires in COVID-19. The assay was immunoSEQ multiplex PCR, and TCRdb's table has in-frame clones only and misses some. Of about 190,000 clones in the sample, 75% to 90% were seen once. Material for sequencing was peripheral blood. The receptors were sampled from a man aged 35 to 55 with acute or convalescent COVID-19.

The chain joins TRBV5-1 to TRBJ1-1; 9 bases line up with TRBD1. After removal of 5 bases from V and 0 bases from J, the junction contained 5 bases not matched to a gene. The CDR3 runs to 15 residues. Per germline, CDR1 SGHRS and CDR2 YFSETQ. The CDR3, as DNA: TGCGCCAGCAGGTCCGGGACAGGGATGAACACTGAAGCTTTCTTT. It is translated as CASRSGTGMNTEAFF.

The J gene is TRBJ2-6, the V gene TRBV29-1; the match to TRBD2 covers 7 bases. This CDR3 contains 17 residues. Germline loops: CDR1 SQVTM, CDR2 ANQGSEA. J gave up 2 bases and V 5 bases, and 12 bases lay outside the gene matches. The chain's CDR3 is CSVKGGQKEAGANVLTF. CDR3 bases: TGCAGCGTTAAGGGAGGGCAGAAAGAGGCTGGGGCCAACGTCCTGACTTTC.

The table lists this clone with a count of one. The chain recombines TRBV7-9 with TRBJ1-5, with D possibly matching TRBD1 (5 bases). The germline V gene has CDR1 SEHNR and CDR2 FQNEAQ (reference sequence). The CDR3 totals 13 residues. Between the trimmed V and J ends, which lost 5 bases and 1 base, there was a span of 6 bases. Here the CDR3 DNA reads TGTGCCAGCAGCGGGGGGAGCAATCAGCCCCAGCATTTT. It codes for CASSGGSNQPQHF.

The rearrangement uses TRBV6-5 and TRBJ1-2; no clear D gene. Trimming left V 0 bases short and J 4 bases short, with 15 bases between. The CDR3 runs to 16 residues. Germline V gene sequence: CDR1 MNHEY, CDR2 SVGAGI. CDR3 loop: CASSYSSISQAYGYTF. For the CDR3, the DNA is TGTGCCAGCAGTTACTCGAGTATCAGCCAGGCCTATGGCTACACCTTC.

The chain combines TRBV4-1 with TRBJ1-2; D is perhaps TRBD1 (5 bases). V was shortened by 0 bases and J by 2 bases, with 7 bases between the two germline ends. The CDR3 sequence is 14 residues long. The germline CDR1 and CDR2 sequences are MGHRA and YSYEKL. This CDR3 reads CASSQEEGNYGYTF. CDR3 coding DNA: TGCGCCAGCAGCCAAGAGGAGGGGAACTATGGCTACACCTTC.

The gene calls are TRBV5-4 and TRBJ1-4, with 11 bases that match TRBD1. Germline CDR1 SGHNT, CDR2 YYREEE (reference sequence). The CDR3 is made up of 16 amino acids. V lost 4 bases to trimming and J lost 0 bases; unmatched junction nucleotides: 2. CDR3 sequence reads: CASSRDRGATNEKLFF. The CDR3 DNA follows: TGTGCCAGCAGCAGGGACAGGGGGGCAACTAATGAAAAACTGTTTTTT.

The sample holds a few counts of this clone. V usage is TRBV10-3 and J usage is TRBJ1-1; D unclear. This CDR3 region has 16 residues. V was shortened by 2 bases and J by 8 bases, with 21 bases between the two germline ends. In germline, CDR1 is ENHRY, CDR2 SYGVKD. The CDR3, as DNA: TGTGCCATCAGTGAGCTTCGGAGGGTAGTAAAAGGGGAAGCTTTCTTT. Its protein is CAISELRRVVKGEAFF.

The CDR3 reads CSASTGTSGGKETQYF. CDR3 in DNA: TGCAGTGCTAGTACCGGGACTAGCGGGGGAAAAGAGACCCAGTACTTC. This rearrangement joins TRBV20-1 to TRBJ2-5, with TRBD2 matching 14 bases. The length of the CDR3 is 16 residues. The V gene end was trimmed by 3 bases and the J gene end by 3 bases; junction bases not matched to a gene: 6. Germline CDR1 reads DFQATT; CDR2 reads SNEGSKA (reference sequence).

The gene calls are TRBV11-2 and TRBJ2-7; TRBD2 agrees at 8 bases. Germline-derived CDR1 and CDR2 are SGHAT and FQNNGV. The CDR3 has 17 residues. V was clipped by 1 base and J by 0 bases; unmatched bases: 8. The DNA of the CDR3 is TGTGCCAGCAGCTTAGTGGTCACTAGCGGATTCTCCTACGAGCAGTACTTC. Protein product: CASSLVVTSGFSYEQYF.

CDR3: CASSSYDSLEAFF. CDR3 DNA sequence: TGTGCCAGCAGTTCCTATGACAGCCTGGAGGCTTTCTTT. The V call is TRBV6-5, the J call TRBJ1-1; D may be TRBD1 (5 bases). Per the germline V gene, CDR1 is MNHEY and CDR2 is SVGAGI. The CDR3 extends over 13 amino acids. With 4 bases removed from V and 11 bases from J, the gap between germline ends came to 17 bases.

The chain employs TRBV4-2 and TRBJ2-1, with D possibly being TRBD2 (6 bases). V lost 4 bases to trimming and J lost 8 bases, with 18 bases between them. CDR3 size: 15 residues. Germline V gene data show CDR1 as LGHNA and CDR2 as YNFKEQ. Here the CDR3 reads CASSPGEEGLDEQFF. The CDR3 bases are TGTGCCAGCAGCCCCGGGGAGGAGGGGCTGGATGAGCAGTTCTTC.

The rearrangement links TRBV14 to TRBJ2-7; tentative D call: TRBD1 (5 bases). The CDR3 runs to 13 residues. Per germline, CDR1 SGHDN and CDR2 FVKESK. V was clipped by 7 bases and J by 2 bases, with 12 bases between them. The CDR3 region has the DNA TGTGCCAGCAACCCGACAGAGCCCTACGAGCAGTACTTC. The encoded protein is CASNPTEPYEQYF.

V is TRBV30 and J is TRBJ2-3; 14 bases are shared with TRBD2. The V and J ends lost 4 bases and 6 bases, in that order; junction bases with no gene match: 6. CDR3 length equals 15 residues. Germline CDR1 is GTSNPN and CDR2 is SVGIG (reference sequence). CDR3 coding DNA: TGTGCCTGGAATCGACTAGCGGGGGGGCGCGATACGCAGTATTTT. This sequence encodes CAWNRLAGGRDTQYF.

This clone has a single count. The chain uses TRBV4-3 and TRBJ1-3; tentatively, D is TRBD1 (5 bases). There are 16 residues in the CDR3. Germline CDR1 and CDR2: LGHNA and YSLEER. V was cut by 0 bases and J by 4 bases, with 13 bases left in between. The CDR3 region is CASSQDQGGSGNTIYF. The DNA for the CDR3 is TGCGCCAGCAGCCAAGATCAGGGAGGGTCCGGAAACACCATATATTTT.

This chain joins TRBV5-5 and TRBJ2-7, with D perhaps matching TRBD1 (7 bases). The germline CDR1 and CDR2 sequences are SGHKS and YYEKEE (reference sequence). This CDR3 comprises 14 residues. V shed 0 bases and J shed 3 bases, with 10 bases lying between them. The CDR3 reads CASSLGQGLYEQYF. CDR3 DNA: TGTGCCAGCAGCTTGGGACAGGGACTCTACGAGCAGTACTTC.

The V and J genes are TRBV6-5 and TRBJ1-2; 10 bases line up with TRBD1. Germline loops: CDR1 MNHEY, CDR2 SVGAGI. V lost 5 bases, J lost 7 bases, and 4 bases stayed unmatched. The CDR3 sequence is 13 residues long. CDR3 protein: CASSLGQGVGYTF. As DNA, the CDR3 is TGTGCCAGCAGTCTTGGACAGGGGGTTGGCTACACCTTC.